A single sample is the source of the 10 T cell receptor beta chains below, sequenced in a study of T cell responses to AZD1222 COVID-19 vaccine. TCRdb's copy holds only in-frame clones and misses some; the assay was immunoSEQ multiplex PCR. The table has 150,000 to 200,000 clones, roughly 92% seen once. Sequenced material: peripheral blood, taken 28 days after the second AZD1222 dose. Every receptor here comes from an adult who received the AZD1222 COVID-19 vaccine.

The chain links TRBV28 to TRBJ2-1, with 9 bases matching TRBD2. CDR1 and CDR2 (germline): MDHEN, SYDVKM. The CDR3 is 14 amino acids. The junction had 6 bases not matched to a gene; V was cut back by 6 bases and J by 6 bases. DNA for the CDR3: TGTGCCAGCAGACTTAGCGGGAGTGGCAATGAGCAGTTCTTC. Residues: CASRLSGSGNEQFF.

The V gene is TRBV5-3, the J gene TRBJ2-1; D possibly corresponds to TRBD1 (5 bases). TRBV5-3 is marked as an open reading frame, function uncertain. Trimming left V 5 bases short and J 12 bases short, with 15 bases between. This CDR3 contains 12 residues. The CDR3 sequence: CARRCTVRGQFF. CDR3 nucleotides: TGTGCCAGAAGATGCACGGTAAGGGGGCAGTTCTTC.

The V gene is TRBV27, the J gene TRBJ2-3; TRBD2 might be the D (5 bases). The CDR3 is made up of 16 amino acids. CDR1 and CDR2 from the germline V gene are MNHEY and SMNVEV (reference sequence). V lost 5 bases and J lost 2, with 17 bases in between. The CDR3 sequence: CASSPLGERPTDTQYF. CDR3 sequence (DNA): TGTGCCAGCAGTCCCCTTGGGGAGCGGCCCACAGATACGCAGTATTTT.

The chain couples TRBV4-2 to TRBJ2-7, with D perhaps TRBD1 or TRBD2 (7 bases each). CDR3 length equals 15 residues. Trimming cost V 4 bases and J 2 bases, with 15 bases left between them. Germline values: CDR1 LGHNA, CDR2 YNFKEQ. The CDR3 loop is CASSPLGGGPYEQYF. As DNA, the CDR3 is TGTGCCAGCAGCCCCCTGGGAGGGGGCCCCTACGAGCAGTACTTC.

A remark on this clone: The junction departs from germline at one end; a sequencing error may be responsible. The chain couples TRBV28 to TRBJ2-7; no reliable D call. This CDR3 comprises 14 residues. The germline V gene encodes CDR1 MDHEN and CDR2 SYDVKM. The CDR3 loop reads CVSSRSIDSYEQYF. CDR3 nucleotides: TGTGTCAGCAGCCGCAGTATTGACTCCTACGAGCAGTACTTC.

This chain links TRBV19 with TRBJ1-2; a weak D match, TRBD1 (6 bases). The CDR3 is made up of 13 amino acids. V was trimmed by 3 bases and J by 10 bases, leaving 15 bases between them. Germline V CDR1 and CDR2: LNHDA, SQIVND (reference sequence). The DNA of the CDR3 is TGTGCCAGTAGTATGCGGGACAAGTATTCCTACACCTTC. Protein product: CASSMRDKYSYTF.

The V and J genes are TRBV6-5 and TRBJ2-3, with 7 nucleotides matching TRBD2. From germline, CDR1 is MNHEY and CDR2 SVGAGI. With V trimmed by 0 bases and J by 5 bases, 5 bases remained unmatched. This CDR3 comprises 15 residues. The CDR3 DNA reads as TGTGCCAGCAGTTACTCGGGGGGGAGTCAAGATACGCAGTATTTT. This encodes CASSYSGGSQDTQYF.

The chain employs TRBV11-2 and TRBJ1-5; TRBD1 is a possible D gene (5 bases). Trimming removed 3 bases at V and 5 bases at J, with 11 bases between. Germline CDR1 reads SGHAT; CDR2 reads FQNNGV. The CDR3 totals 14 residues. CDR3 residues: CASSFNPGDQPQHF. The DNA for the CDR3 is TGTGCCAGCAGCTTTAATCCGGGGGATCAGCCCCAGCATTTT.

The chain combines TRBV12-3 or TRBV12-4 with TRBJ1-1; D not resolved. Trimming shortened V by 7 bases and J by 4 bases, and 10 bases separated the two germline ends. CDR3 length: 12 residues. The CDR3 region is CASTPGGTEAFF. CDR3 bases: TGTGCCAGCACCCCGGGTGGCACTGAAGCTTTCTTT.

V usage is TRBV5-1 and J usage is TRBJ2-7; 7 bases agree with TRBD1. The germline V gene encodes CDR1 SGHRS and CDR2 YFSETQ. The CDR3 runs to 15 residues. V lost 4 bases and J lost 2; bases outside the gene matches: 9. CDR3 in amino acids: CASSTGDSKTYEQYF. The CDR3 DNA reads as TGCGCCAGCAGCACCGGGGACAGCAAAACCTACGAGCAGTACTTC. Full variable domain (rest looked up from reference TRBV5-1 and TRBJ2-7): KAGVTQTPRYLIKTRGQQVTLSCSPISGHRSVSWYQQTPGQGLQFLFEYFSETQRNKGNFPGRFSGRQFSNSRSEMNVSTLELGDSALYLCASSTGDSKTYEQYFGPGTRLTVT.